This TCR beta chain was found in a study of OX40 agonist ivuxolimab in advanced cancers. The CDR3 loop spans 13 amino acids. The germline V gene encodes CDR1 SEHNR and CDR2 FQNEAQ (reference sequence). Trimming pared 4 bases from V and 2 bases from J, leaving 9 bases between. This clone was recorded a few times. Its antigen is unknown. Method: immunoSEQ multiplex PCR; TCRdb's copy keeps in-frame clones and lacks some. This sample has some 42,000 clones, with around 87% found just once. Study findings and constraints: Among the least clonally expanded were partial responders at 0.1-3.0 mg/kg.

This TCR was sampled from an adult with an advanced solid tumor such as melanoma, head and neck, liver or kidney cancer. This chain links TRBV7-9 with TRBJ2-7, with D unclear. The material was CD4+ or CD8+ T cells sorted from blood, obtained in a trial of the OX40 agonist ivuxolimab. CDR3 loop: CASSSKGPYEQYF. CDR3 DNA sequence: TGTGCCAGCAGCTCCAAGGGCCCCTACGAGCAGTACTTC.